This is a list of T cell receptor beta chains from one sample in a study of blood T cell repertoires in COVID-19. The protocol was immunoSEQ multiplex PCR, while the TCRdb copy is restricted to in-frame clones and leaves out a portion. Here the sample spans 35,000 to 50,000 clones, 87% being singletons. The sequencing input was peripheral blood. All receptors come from a woman over 75 with active COVID-19. Each CDR3 is given with its conserved first and last residue. Each record gives: V gene, clone size, J gene, D gene, CDR3 DNA, CDR3 protein. The D gene is left open where the match is weak. Only part of the rows carry a size: once, few, many, or a class if the clone is expanded.

V: TRBV7-2; size: .; J: TRBJ1-2; D: TRBD1; DNA: TGTGCCAGCAGCGGTGGGACAGTTGAAGGCTACACCTTC; CDR3: CASSGGTVEGYTF
V: TRBV2; size: few; J: TRBJ2-5; D: .; DNA: TGTGCCAGCGGGGCGGGGAGTGCCCAGTACTTC; CDR3: CASGAGSAQYF
V: TRBV27; size: .; J: TRBJ2-1; D: TRBD2; DNA: TGTGCCAGAGCGGGGGGCGGAAATGAGCAGTTCTTC; CDR3: CARAGGGNEQFF
V: TRBV30; size: .; J: TRBJ2-7; D: .; DNA: TGTGCCTGGAGTGCCAGCTCCTACGAGCAGTACTTC; CDR3: CAWSASSYEQYF
V: TRBV15; size: .; J: TRBJ2-5; D: TRBD1; DNA: TGTGCCACCAGCAGGAGGACAGGGGGCTTAGAGACCCAGTACTTC; CDR3: CATSRRTGGLETQYF
V: TRBV25-1; size: .; J: TRBJ2-1; D: .; DNA: TGTGCCAGCAGTGAATATCAGGGATCCTACAATGAGCAGTTCTTC; CDR3: CASSEYQGSYNEQFF
V: TRBV10-2; size: .; J: TRBJ1-1; D: TRBD1; DNA: TGCGCCAGCAGTAGTTCGGACAGGCCCGTTGAAGCTTTCTTT; CDR3: CASSSSDRPVEAFF
V: TRBV11-3; size: .; J: TRBJ1-4; D: TRBD1; DNA: TGTGCCAGCAGCTGTAGACCCGGGACAGCCGGGCATAACCGGTTTTTT; CDR3: CASSCRPGTAGHNRFF
V: TRBV7-3; size: .; J: TRBJ2-5; D: TRBD2; DNA: TGTGCCAGCAGTCAGGGACTAGCGGCTCAAGAGACCCAGTACTTC; CDR3: CASSQGLAAQETQYF
V: TRBV11-2; size: .; J: TRBJ2-5; D: TRBD2; DNA: TGTGCCAGCAGCGTCTATAGCGGGGGGGCCGAGGTGGCTGAGACCCAGTACTTC; CDR3: CASSVYSGGAEVAETQYF
V: TRBV19; size: .; J: TRBJ2-1; D: .; DNA: TGTGCCAGCAGCCGAGGTGAGCAGTTCTTC; CDR3: CASSRGEQFF
V: TRBV5-8; size: .; J: TRBJ2-2; D: TRBD2; DNA: TGTGCCAGCACCCAGCGGGGGTCCACGAACACCGGGGAGCTGTTTTTT; CDR3: CASTQRGSTNTGELFF
V: TRBV6-6; size: .; J: TRBJ1-4; D: .; DNA: TGTGCCAGCAGCTTCGGAGGCACCCGCGAAAAACTGTTTTTT; CDR3: CASSFGGTREKLFF
V: TRBV2; size: .; J: TRBJ1-2; D: .; DNA: TGTGCCAGCAGTGGCAGGGATAGGGACTATGGCTACACCTTC; CDR3: CASSGRDRDYGYTF
V: TRBV7-3; size: .; J: TRBJ2-3; D: .; DNA: TGTGCCAGCAGCACATTCTCCACAGATACGCAGTATTTT; CDR3: CASSTFSTDTQYF
V: TRBV6-2/TRBV6-3; size: .; J: TRBJ1-1; D: TRBD1; DNA: TGTGCCAGCAGTTACCGGGGACAGGGGAACACTGAAGCTTTCTTT; CDR3: CASSYRGQGNTEAFF
V: TRBV6-2/TRBV6-3; size: once; J: TRBJ2-7; D: .; DNA: TGTGCCAGCAGTCAAGGGGCCTACGAGCAGTACTTC; CDR3: CASSQGAYEQYF
V: TRBV6-5; size: medium-sized; J: TRBJ1-2; D: .; DNA: TGTGCCAGCAGTCTACAAACAGGGACTAACTATGGCTACACCTTC; CDR3: CASSLQTGTNYGYTF
V: TRBV9; size: .; J: TRBJ2-1; D: .; DNA: TGTGCCAGCAGCGTAGTGGGCGACTCCTACAATGAGCAGTTCTTC; CDR3: CASSVVGDSYNEQFF
V: TRBV30; size: once; J: TRBJ2-7; D: .; DNA: TGTGCCTGGGCAAGGGGGGGGTTAGCCTACGAGCAGTACTTC; CDR3: CAWARGGLAYEQYF
V: TRBV9; size: .; J: TRBJ1-2; D: .; DNA: TGTGCCAGCAGCGGGGAGAGCGGGAACTATGGCTACACCTTC; CDR3: CASSGESGNYGYTF
V: TRBV7-2; size: .; J: TRBJ2-5; D: TRBD1; DNA: TGTGCCAGCAGCGCGCAGACAGGGTACCAAGAGACCCAGTACTTC; CDR3: CASSAQTGYQETQYF
V: TRBV7-2; size: .; J: TRBJ2-3; D: .; DNA: TGTGCCAGCAGCTTAGGCGTAATTCCGAATACGCAGTATTTT; CDR3: CASSLGVIPNTQYF
V: TRBV7-3; size: .; J: TRBJ2-3; D: TRBD1; DNA: TGTGCCAGCAGCTTCGGGACAGGGACAGATACGCAGTATTTT; CDR3: CASSFGTGTDTQYF
V: TRBV6-2/TRBV6-3; size: .; J: TRBJ1-6; D: TRBD1; DNA: TGTGCCAGCAGTTACCCGGCAGGACAGGCAAATTCACCCCTCCACTTT; CDR3: CASSYPAGQANSPLHF
V: TRBV20-1; size: .; J: TRBJ1-5; D: .; DNA: TGCAGTGCTAGTACCGCAGGGTCCTATAGCAATCAGCCCCAGCATTTT; CDR3: CSASTAGSYSNQPQHF
V: TRBV14; size: .; J: TRBJ1-1; D: .; DNA: TGTGCCAGCAGTCGCGGGCTGAACACTGAAGCTTTCTTT; CDR3: CASSRGLNTEAFF
V: TRBV7-2; size: .; J: TRBJ1-1; D: TRBD1; DNA: TGTGCCAGCAGTTCAGGGGGGAACACTGAAGCTTTCTTT; CDR3: CASSSGGNTEAFF
V: TRBV28; size: .; J: TRBJ1-1; D: .; DNA: TGTGCCAGCAGTTCGAACCTCGCCTCGGGGGAAAACACTGAAGCTTTCTTT; CDR3: CASSSNLASGENTEAFF
V: TRBV5-1; size: .; J: TRBJ1-2; D: .; DNA: TGCGCCAGCAGCTTGGGAAGCCCGAATGGCTACACCTTC; CDR3: CASSLGSPNGYTF
V: TRBV15; size: .; J: TRBJ1-4; D: .; DNA: TGTGCCACCAGCACAGAGCGGGTGAAGCGTGGTGAAAAACTGTTTTTT; CDR3: CATSTERVKRGEKLFF
V: TRBV6-5; size: once; J: TRBJ1-6; D: .; DNA: TGTGCCAGCAGTTACTCGAAGTCCGGTAATTCACCCCTCCACTTT; CDR3: CASSYSKSGNSPLHF
V: TRBV7-2; size: .; J: TRBJ2-2; D: .; DNA: TGTGCCAGCAGCTTTACAGGGACGAACACCGGGGAGCTGTTTTTT; CDR3: CASSFTGTNTGELFF
V: TRBV27; size: .; J: TRBJ2-7; D: TRBD1; DNA: TGTGCCAGCAGTCTCCTGACGGGGCAGGGGGAACCCTACGAGCAGTACTTC; CDR3: CASSLLTGQGEPYEQYF
V: TRBV3-1/TRBV3-2; size: .; J: TRBJ2-7; D: .; DNA: TGTGCCAGCAGCCAAGTTCCAGATTTCTACGAGCAGTACTTC; CDR3: CASSQVPDFYEQYF
V: TRBV5-4; size: .; J: TRBJ2-5; D: .; DNA: TGCGCCAGCATGACGCGGACAGAAGAGACCCAGTACTTC; CDR3: CASMTRTEETQYF
V: TRBV5-4; size: .; J: TRBJ2-7; D: TRBD1; DNA: TGTGCCAGCAGCTTGGGTGGGACAGGGGGCCTCGAGCAGTACTTC; CDR3: CASSLGGTGGLEQYF
V: TRBV3-1/TRBV3-2; size: .; J: TRBJ2-5; D: TRBD2; DNA: TGTGCCAGCAGCCATAGTAGCGGGGGCCACCAAGAGACCCAGTACTTC; CDR3: CASSHSSGGHQETQYF
V: TRBV19; size: .; J: TRBJ2-5; D: TRBD1; DNA: TGTGCCAGCCGCACCCGGGACAGGGGAGGGGGTGAGACCCAGTACTTC; CDR3: CASRTRDRGGGETQYF
V: TRBV7-2; size: .; J: TRBJ1-2; D: .; DNA: TGTGCCAGCAGCCCAGAGGCCAATCTCCTGAACTATGGCTACACCTTC; CDR3: CASSPEANLLNYGYTF
V: TRBV19; size: once; J: TRBJ2-7; D: TRBD1; DNA: TGTGCCAGTAGTCTCAGGGGGCCCTACGAGCAGTACTTC; CDR3: CASSLRGPYEQYF
V: TRBV7-6; size: .; J: TRBJ2-1; D: TRBD1; DNA: TGTGCCAGTACAGGGGGCAGGAGTAATGAGCAGTTCTTC; CDR3: CASTGGRSNEQFF